The rows below give T cell receptor beta chains drawn from one sample of a study of regulatory T cells in long-lasting Graves disease. TCRdb recomputed calls from the multiplex PCR reads with MiXCR, one row per CDR3 protein. This table holds approximately 480,000 distinct CDR3 sequences, 15% to 20% found once. This sample also appeared in a second study, on T cells in Graves' hyperthyroidism and ophthalmopathy.

Sequenced material: peripheral blood mononuclear cells (PBMCs), taken at new diagnosis, from a patient treated with antithyroid drugs. The receptors stem from a middle-aged man with Graves disease. Each CDR3 is given with its conserved first and last residue. Each record gives: J gene, V gene, CDR3 protein.

>TRBJ2-1|TRBV18
CASSPLLSNEQFF
>TRBJ2-3|TRBV7-6
CASSLGSSGTDTQYF
>TRBJ2-1|TRBV12-3/TRBV12-4
CASSSPSEPGVEQFF
>TRBJ2-3|TRBV12-3/TRBV12-4
CASSLSFGGRDTQYF
>TRBJ2-5|TRBV5-1
CASSLAPPKLETQYF
>TRBJ2-1|TRBV29-1
CSTLVSIQFF
>TRBJ2-7|TRBV6-2/TRBV6-3
CASSYRPGLAGYEQYF
>TRBJ2-1|TRBV6-1
CASSQLAGSYNEQFF
>TRBJ1-3|TRBV2
CASNRDSGNTIYF
>TRBJ1-1|TRBV5-1
CASSKDRGETNTEAFF
>TRBJ2-3|TRBV9
CASSGSGRGADTQYF
>TRBJ2-1|TRBV11-2
CASSPESRTGVMNFSRYNEQFF
>TRBJ2-3|TRBV2
CASCWSTDTQYF
>TRBJ2-3|TRBV20-1
CSATGLAVEGRFPDTQYF
>TRBJ2-7|TRBV15
CATSRDSFSYEQYF
>TRBJ2-7|TRBV5-6
CASSYGQGDYEQYF
>TRBJ1-4|TRBV30
CAWSDDGTVINEKLFF
>TRBJ1-4|TRBV6-2/TRBV6-3
CASSYSGGVEKLFF